The entry that follows covers one TCR beta chain sequence. Clones were sequenced by immunoSEQ multiplex PCR, and TCRdb holds only the in-frame ones, with some missing. The sample has roughly 150,000 clones, under 90% seen once. CDR1 and CDR2 from the germline V gene are GTSNPN and SVGIG (reference sequence). CDR3 length: 13 residues. V was pared by 2 bases and J by 7 bases, with 9 bases between. The data belong to a study of blood T cell repertoires in COVID-19. Study-level information: The study drew acute and convalescent COVID-19 samples from the United States, Italy and Spain.

This sequence joins TRBV30 and TRBJ1-6; D possibly corresponds to TRBD1 (6 bases). The clonotype comes from a woman older than 75 with acute or convalescent COVID-19. Sequencing was performed on peripheral blood. CDR3 DNA: TGTGCCTGGAGTTCAGGGGTGAATTCACCCCTCCACTTT. This translates into CAWSSGVNSPLHF.